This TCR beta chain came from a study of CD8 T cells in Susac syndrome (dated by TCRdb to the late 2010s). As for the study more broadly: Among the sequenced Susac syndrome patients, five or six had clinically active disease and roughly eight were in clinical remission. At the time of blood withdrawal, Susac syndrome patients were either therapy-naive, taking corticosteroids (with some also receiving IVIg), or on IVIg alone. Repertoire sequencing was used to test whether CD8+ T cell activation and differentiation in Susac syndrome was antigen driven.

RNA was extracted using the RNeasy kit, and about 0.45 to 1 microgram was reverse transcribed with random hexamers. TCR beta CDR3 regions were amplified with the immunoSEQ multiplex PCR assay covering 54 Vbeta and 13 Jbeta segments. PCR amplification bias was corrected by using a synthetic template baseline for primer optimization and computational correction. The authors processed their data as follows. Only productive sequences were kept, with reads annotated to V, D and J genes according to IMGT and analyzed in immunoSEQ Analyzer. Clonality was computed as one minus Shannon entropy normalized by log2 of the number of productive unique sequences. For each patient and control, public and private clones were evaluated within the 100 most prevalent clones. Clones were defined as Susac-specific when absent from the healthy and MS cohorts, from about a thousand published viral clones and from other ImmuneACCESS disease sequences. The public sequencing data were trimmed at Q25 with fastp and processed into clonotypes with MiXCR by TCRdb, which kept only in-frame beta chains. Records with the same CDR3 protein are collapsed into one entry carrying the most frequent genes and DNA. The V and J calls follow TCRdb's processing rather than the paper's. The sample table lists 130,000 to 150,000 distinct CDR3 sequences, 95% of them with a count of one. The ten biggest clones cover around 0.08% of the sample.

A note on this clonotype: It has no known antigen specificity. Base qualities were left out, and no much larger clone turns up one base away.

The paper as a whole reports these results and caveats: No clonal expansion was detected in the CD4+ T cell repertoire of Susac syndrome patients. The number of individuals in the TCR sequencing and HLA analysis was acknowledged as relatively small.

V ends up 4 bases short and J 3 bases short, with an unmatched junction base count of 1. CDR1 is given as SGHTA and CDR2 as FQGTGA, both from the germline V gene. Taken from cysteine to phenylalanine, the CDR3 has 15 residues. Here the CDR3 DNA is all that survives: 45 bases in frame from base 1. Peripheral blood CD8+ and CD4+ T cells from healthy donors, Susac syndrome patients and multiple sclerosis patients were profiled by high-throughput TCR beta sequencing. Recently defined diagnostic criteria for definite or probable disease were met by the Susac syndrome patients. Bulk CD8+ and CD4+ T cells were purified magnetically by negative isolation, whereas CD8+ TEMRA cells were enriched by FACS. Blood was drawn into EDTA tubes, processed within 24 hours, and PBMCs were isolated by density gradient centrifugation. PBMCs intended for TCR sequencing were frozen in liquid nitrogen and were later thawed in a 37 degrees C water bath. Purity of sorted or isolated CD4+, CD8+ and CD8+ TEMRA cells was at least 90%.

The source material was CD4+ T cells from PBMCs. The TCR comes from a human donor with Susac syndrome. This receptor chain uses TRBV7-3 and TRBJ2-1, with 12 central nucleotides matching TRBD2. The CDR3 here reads CASSWGLAGYNEQFF. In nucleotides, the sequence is TGTGCCAGCAGCTGGGGACTAGCGGGCTACAATGAGCAGTTCTTC.